Given below is one TCR beta chain in context. Its antigen is still unknown. Nothing much larger sits one base from this clone, and base qualities are not available. These data are taken from a study of blood T cell repertoires in COVID-19 (dated by TCRdb to between 2020 and 2021). Regarding the study in general: Collaborator samples came from the United States, Italy and Spain and covered acute and convalescent phases of COVID-19. Deeply sampled blood TCRbeta repertoires from subjects exposed to, actively infected with, or recovered from COVID-19 were included in the dataset. The sample metadata nearly always contained a de-identified subject ID, COVID-19 status, age in years and sex. The material from the prospective study consisted of cDNA or gDNA derived from T cells, B-cell-depleted T cells, or PBMCs. The samples were drawn from two sources: the first 160 participants of the ongoing ImmuneRACE study, and 950 to 1,500 subjects contributed by 6 global collaborators. A freely available public database, intended as a resource for researchers studying the immune response to SARS-CoV-2, is where the repertoires were released. Where available, HLA class I and class II types were taken from metadata supplied by the sample provider and were not determined by assay-based typing.

TCRbeta CDR3 regions were amplified from genomic DNA by means of the immunoSEQ Assay, a bias-controlled multiplex PCR. In the original analysis: The number of nucleated cells in each sample was estimated by amplification of reference gene primers within the assay. To quantify the absolute abundance of each unique TCRbeta CDR3 rearrangement, sequence reads were collapsed and filtered. For each sample, productive Simpson clonality was calculated by taking the square root of Simpson's diversity index across productive rearrangements. This immuneACCESS table, as held by TCRdb, lists in-frame sequences with V and J called but not all clones. Of the missing ones, under half trace to an unresolved V gene in checked studies; the others have no known cause. V and J calls and clone size are those listed in that table; D and trimming were worked out from the DNA. The sample table records around 280,000 clones; about 82% of these occur just once. Around 4.5% of the sample lies in the top ten.

Each collaborating institution followed its own protocols to collect whole blood in K2EDTA tubes. For TCRbeta analysis, collaborators shipped samples in one of three forms: frozen whole blood, isolated PBMCs, or DNA extracted from either of those sample types. On the study overall, not on this receptor specifically: Clinical and demographic metadata were provided uncurated, with the amount varying by source and participant.

The specimen sequenced was peripheral blood. The source is a woman aged 45-65 years with active or convalescent COVID-19.

The DNA sequence is as follows: TGCGCCAGCAGCTTGGTGCCCAGGCAGAACACTGAAGCTTTCTTT. The resulting protein is CASSLVPRQNTEAFF. The V gene is TRBV5-1 and the J gene is TRBJ1-1; the D gene is unclear. The CDR1 and CDR2 encoded by the germline V gene are SGHRS and YFSETQ. V and J lose 0 bases and 1 base, and a span of 10 bases separates them. Inclusive of the bounding cysteine and phenylalanine, the CDR3 is 15 residues long. CDR3 DNA is the only sequence kept; it has 45 bases, read in frame from the first base.